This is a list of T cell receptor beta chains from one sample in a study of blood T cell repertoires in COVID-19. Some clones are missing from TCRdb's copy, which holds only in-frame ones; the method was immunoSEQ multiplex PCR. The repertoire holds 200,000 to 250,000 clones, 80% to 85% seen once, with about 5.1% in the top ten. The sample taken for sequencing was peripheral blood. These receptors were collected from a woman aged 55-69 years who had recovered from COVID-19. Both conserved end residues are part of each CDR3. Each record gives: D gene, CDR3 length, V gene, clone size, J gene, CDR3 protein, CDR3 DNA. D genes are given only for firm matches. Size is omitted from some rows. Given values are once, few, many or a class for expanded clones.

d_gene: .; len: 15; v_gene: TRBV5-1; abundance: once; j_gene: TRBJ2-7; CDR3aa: CASSPATGFTYEQYF; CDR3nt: TGCGCCAGCAGCCCCGCGACAGGTTTTACCTACGAGCAGTACTTC
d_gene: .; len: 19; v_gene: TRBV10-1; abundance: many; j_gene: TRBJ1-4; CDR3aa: CASSSGALVSHSTNEKLFF; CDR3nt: TGCGCCAGCAGCTCAGGGGCCCTTGTCTCCCACTCAACTAATGAAAAACTGTTTTTT
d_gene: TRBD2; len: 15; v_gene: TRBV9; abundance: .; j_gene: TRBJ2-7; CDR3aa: CASSGGRASSYEQYF; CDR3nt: TGTGCCAGCAGCGGAGGGAGGGCGAGCTCCTACGAGCAGTACTTC
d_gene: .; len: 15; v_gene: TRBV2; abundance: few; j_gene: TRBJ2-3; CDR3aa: CASSESWDITDTQYF; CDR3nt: TGTGCCAGCAGTGAATCCTGGGACATCACAGATACGCAGTATTTT
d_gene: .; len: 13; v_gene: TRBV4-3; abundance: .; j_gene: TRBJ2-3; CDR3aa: CASSQGPTDTQYF; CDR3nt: TGCGCCAGCAGCCAAGGGCCCACAGATACGCAGTATTTT
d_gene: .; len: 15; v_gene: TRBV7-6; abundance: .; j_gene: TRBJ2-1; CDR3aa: CASSLGGGPYNEQFF; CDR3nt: TGTGCCAGCAGCTTGGGCGGGGGCCCCTACAATGAGCAGTTCTTC
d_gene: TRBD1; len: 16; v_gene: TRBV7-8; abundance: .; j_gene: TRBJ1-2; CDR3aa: CASSPTGRQGNYGYTF; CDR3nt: TGTGCCAGCAGCCCCACCGGTAGACAGGGGAACTATGGCTACACCTTC
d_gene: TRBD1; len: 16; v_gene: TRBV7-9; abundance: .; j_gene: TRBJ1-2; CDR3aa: CASSLPGQGGRAGYTF; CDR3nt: TGTGCCAGCAGCTTACCGGGACAGGGGGGAAGAGCTGGCTACACCTTC
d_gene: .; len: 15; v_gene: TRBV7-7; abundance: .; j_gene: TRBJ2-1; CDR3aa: CASSSRPSSYNEQFF; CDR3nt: TGTGCTAGCAGCTCTCGTCCTAGCTCCTACAATGAGCAGTTCTTC
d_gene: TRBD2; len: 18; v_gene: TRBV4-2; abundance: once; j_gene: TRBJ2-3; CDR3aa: CASSRGSGGAAPTDTQYF; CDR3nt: TGTGCCAGCAGCCGCGGTAGCGGGGGTGCGGCTCCCACAGATACGCAGTATTTT
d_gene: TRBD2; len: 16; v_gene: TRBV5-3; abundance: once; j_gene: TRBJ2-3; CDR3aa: CARSSTSGGETDTQYF; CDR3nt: TGTGCCAGAAGCTCGACTAGCGGGGGGGAGACAGATACGCAGTATTTT
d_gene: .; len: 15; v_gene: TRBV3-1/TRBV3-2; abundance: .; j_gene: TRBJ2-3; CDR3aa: CASSQEGRQTDTQYF; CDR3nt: TGTGCCAGCAGCCAAGAGGGGAGACAAACAGATACGCAGTATTTT
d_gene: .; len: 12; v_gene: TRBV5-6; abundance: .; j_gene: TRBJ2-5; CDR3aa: CASSLERVPQYF; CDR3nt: TGTGCCAGCAGCTTGGAGCGGGTTCCCCAGTACTTC
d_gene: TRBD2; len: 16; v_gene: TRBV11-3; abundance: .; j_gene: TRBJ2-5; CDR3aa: CASSLGTSGAVETQYF; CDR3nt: TGTGCCAGCAGCTTGGGGACTAGCGGGGCGGTAGAGACCCAGTACTTC
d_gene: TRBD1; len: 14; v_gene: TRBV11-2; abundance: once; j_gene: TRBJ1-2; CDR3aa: CASSLDQGAVGYTF; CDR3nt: TGTGCCAGCAGCTTAGATCAGGGGGCGGTAGGCTACACCTTC
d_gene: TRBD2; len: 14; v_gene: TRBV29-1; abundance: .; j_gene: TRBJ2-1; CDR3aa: CSVSRGGRRGEQFF; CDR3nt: TGCAGCGTTTCCCGGGGGGGGCGCCGCGGTGAGCAGTTCTTC
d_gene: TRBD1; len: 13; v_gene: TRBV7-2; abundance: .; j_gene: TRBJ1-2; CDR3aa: CASAKDRVGGYTF; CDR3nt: TGTGCCAGCGCAAAAGACAGGGTTGGCGGCTACACCTTC
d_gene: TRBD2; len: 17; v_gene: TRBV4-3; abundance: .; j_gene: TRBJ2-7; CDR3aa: CASSQDGLAGGSYEQYF; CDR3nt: TGCGCCAGCAGCCAAGATGGGCTAGCGGGGGGATCCTACGAGCAGTACTTC
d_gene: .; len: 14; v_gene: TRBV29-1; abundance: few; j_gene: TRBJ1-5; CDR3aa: CSVGSGTQNQPQHF; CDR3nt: TGCAGCGTTGGGTCAGGGACTCAAAATCAGCCCCAGCATTTT
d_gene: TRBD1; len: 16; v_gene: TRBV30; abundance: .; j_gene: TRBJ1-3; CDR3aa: CAWSDRGESSGNTIYF; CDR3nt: TGTGCCTGGAGTGACAGGGGCGAGAGCTCTGGAAACACCATATATTTT
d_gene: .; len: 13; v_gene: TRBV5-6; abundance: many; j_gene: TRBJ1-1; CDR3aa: CASSFQGQTEAFF; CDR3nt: TGTGCCAGCAGCTTTCAGGGACAAACTGAAGCTTTCTTT
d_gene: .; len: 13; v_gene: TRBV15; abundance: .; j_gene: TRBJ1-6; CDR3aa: CATTDSYNSPLHF; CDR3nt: TGTGCCACCACAGACAGCTATAATTCACCCCTCCACTTT